This T cell receptor beta chain derives from a study of T cells expressing NK-cell markers. For the study at large: All TCR beta repertoires analysed originated from sorted CD3+CD56+NKG2C+, CD3+CD56+NKG2C- and CD3+CD56-NKG2C+ T cells. Notes on the study in general: Several donors showed these clonotypes also leading the CD3+CD56-NKG2C+ fraction. The HCMV specificity of the expanded NKG2C+ T cell clones stayed unresolved.

Researchers built TCR beta cDNA using 5'RACE template switching with UMIs. TCRdb re-called the 5' RACE reads, yielding one record per CDR3 amino acid sequence without DNA. In total, the table holds some 280,000 distinct CDR3 sequences. Comment on this clonotype: Its antigen is undetermined.

Germline V CDR1 and CDR2: MNHNS, SASEGT. The CDR3 is 13 amino acids. J is TRBJ2-7 and V is TRBV6-1; TCRdb outputs TRBD2, but without DNA this stays unchecked. Sequencing was performed on blood T cells: a sorted CD56 or NKG2C T cell subset, CD4+ or CD8+ T cells, or bulk PBMC T cells (not recorded which). This clonotype was obtained from a man between 18 and 29 years old in good health. CDR3 sequence: CASSGGPDYEQYF.